These 16 T cell receptor beta chains were all obtained from the same sample, sequenced in a study of cytomegalovirus exposure and HLA in healthy donors. PCR involved 60 Vbeta and 13 Jbeta primers. Libraries were prepared by immunoSEQ multiplex PCR; TCRdb keeps only in-frame clonotypes and omits some of them. The sample has roughly 190,000 clones; roughly 77% are singletons. Source material: PBMCs. The receptors originated from a man aged 25 to 40 in good health and CMV-seropositive.

The chain has TRBV7-9 and TRBJ1-1; 7 bases are shared with TRBD1. V shed 2 bases and J 5 bases; nucleotides not matched to a gene: 14. From germline, CDR1 is SEHNR and CDR2 FQNEAQ (reference sequence). The CDR3 runs to 17 residues. In nucleotides, the CDR3 is TGTGCCAGCAGCTTATCACGAGGTGGGCAGGGGGGTACTGAAGCTTTCTTT. This encodes CASSLSRGGQGGTEAFF.

This clone was observed a handful of times. The chain uses TRBV7-3 and TRBJ2-1; maybe TRBD1 (6 bases). CDR3 size: 15 residues. The V and J ends lost 1 base and 8 bases respectively, with 15 bases between them. In germline, CDR1 is SGHTA, CDR2 FQGTGA. The CDR3 protein is CASSLIGGRGDEQFF. The CDR3 bases are TGTGCCAGCAGCTTAATTGGGGGCCGGGGAGATGAGCAGTTCTTC.

V is TRBV11-2 and J is TRBJ2-7; 8 bases are a match to TRBD1. Per germline, CDR1 SGHAT and CDR2 FQNNGV. Trimming at V came to 5 bases and at J to 1 base, leaving 7 bases not matched to a gene. This CDR3 region has 15 residues. CDR3 protein: CASSAGTGHSYEQYF. In DNA form, the CDR3 reads TGTGCCAGCAGCGCCGGGACAGGACATTCCTACGAGCAGTACTTC.

The gene calls are TRBV13 and TRBJ2-5, with D possibly matching TRBD2 (5 bases). The V end lost 5 bases, the J end lost 5 bases, and 15 bases lay between the germline ends. This CDR3 has 14 amino acids. Per germline, CDR1 PRHDT and CDR2 FYEKMQ (reference sequence). Here the CDR3 reads CASSAVRRGETQYF. The DNA of the CDR3 is TGTGCCAGCAGCGCAGTTCGCCGAGGGGAGACCCAGTACTTC. The variable domain in full, completed from reference TRBV13 and TRBJ2-5, reads AAGVIQSPRHLIKEKRETATLKCYPIPRHDTVYWYQQGPGQDPQFLISFYEKMQSDKGSIPDRFSAQQFSDYHSELNMSSLELGDSALYFCASSAVRRGETQYFGPGTRLLVL.

This clone has just one count. The rearrangement uses TRBV5-8 and TRBJ2-5; 11 bases are a match to TRBD1. Germline CDR1 is SGHTS and CDR2 is YDEGEE. This CDR3 has 15 amino acids. The J segment lost 5 bases and the V segment lost 2 bases, leaving 5 bases of the junction unmatched. The chain's CDR3 is CASSFRTGGLETQYF. The DNA of the CDR3 is TGTGCCAGCAGCTTTCGGACAGGGGGCCTCGAGACCCAGTACTTC.

V gene TRBV7-2 combines with J gene TRBJ2-1, with D perhaps matching TRBD2 (5 bases). Deletions cut 3 bases from V and 8 bases from J, with 14 bases between. The CDR3 length is 14 residues. Germline CDR1 SGHTA, CDR2 FQGNSA. CDR3: CASSFDWSGDEQFF. CDR3 DNA: TGTGCCAGCAGCTTTGACTGGTCCGGGGATGAGCAGTTCTTC.

The chain recombines TRBV5-5 with TRBJ2-7, with a possible D match to TRBD2 (6 bases). The V gene lost 0 bases and the J gene lost 10 bases, with 11 bases spanning the gap. CDR1 is SGHKS and CDR2 is YYEKEE in the germline V gene (reference sequence). CDR3 size: 12 residues. CDR3 amino acids: CASSLEGLDQYF. CDR3 in DNA: TGTGCCAGCAGCTTGGAGGGACTGGATCAGTACTTC.

The chain combines TRBV30 with TRBJ2-2, with 8 bases fitting TRBD1. The J segment lost 6 bases and the V segment lost 8 bases, leaving 5 bases of the junction unmatched. The germline V gene encodes CDR1 GTSNPN and CDR2 SVGIG (reference sequence). The CDR3 is 12 residues long. CDR3 residues: CAGRQGPGELFF. CDR3 DNA sequence: TGTGCCGGCCGACAGGGGCCCGGGGAGCTGTTTTTT.

This clone was counted once. The CDR3 loop is CASSPRLAVTDTQYF. In DNA, the CDR3 is TGTGCCAGCAGCCCCCGACTAGCGGTCACAGATACGCAGTATTTT. The J gene is TRBJ2-3, the V gene TRBV9, with 9 bases lining up with TRBD2. The CDR3 spans 15 residues. V was pared by 4 bases and J by 2 bases, with 5 bases of the junction left unmatched. Germline V CDR1 and CDR2: SGDLS, YYNGEE. Using reference TRBV9 and TRBJ2-3 for the parts outside the CDR3, the full variable domain is DSGVTQTPKHLITATGQRVTLRCSPRSGDLSVYWYQQSLDQGLQFLIQYYNGEERAKGNILERFSAQQFPDLHSELNLSSLELGDSALYFCASSPRLAVTDTQYFGPGTRLTVL.

This chain joins TRBV10-3 and TRBJ1-6; unclear D gene. V lost 3 bases, J lost 5 bases, and 11 bases lay in between. Germline CDR1 reads ENHRY; CDR2 reads SYGVKD. The CDR3 spans 15 residues. The DNA of the CDR3 is TGTGCCATCAGTGAAACCTTCGGTGATAATTCACCCCTCCACTTT. It yields the protein CAISETFGDNSPLHF.

This chain joins TRBV28 and TRBJ1-5; 8 bases agree with TRBD1. Germline CDR1 reads MDHEN; CDR2 reads SYDVKM. Losses at the gene ends were 10 bases for V and 4 bases for J; bases not matched to a gene: 9. CDR3 length: 14 amino acids. CDR3 sequence reads: CAIQDRAINQPQHF. Here the CDR3 DNA reads TGTGCCATCCAGGACAGGGCGATTAATCAGCCCCAGCATTTT.

The rearrangement joins TRBV2 to TRBJ1-5; 10 bases agree with TRBD1. Germline CDR1 is SNHLY and CDR2 is FYNNEI. The CDR3 covers 13 residues. Trimming took 6 bases from V and 7 from J; bases not matched to a gene: 3. CDR3 nucleotides: TGTGCCAGCAGGACGGACAGGGGGCAGCCCCAGCATTTT. Amino acid sequence: CASRTDRGQPQHF.

In nucleotides, the CDR3 is TGTGCCAGCAGCTCACTGGGGCTAAGGGGAAACATTCAGTACTTC. Its translation: CASSSLGLRGNIQYF. The J gene is TRBJ2-4, the V gene TRBV7-9; D perhaps matches TRBD1 (5 bases). Germline V CDR1 and CDR2: SEHNR, FQNEAQ (reference sequence). The ends were cut back, 4 bases at V and 6 bases at J, with 16 bases in the middle. The CDR3 loop spans 15 amino acids.

The rearrangement joins TRBV4-2 to TRBJ2-5; 7 nucleotides align to TRBD1. CDR1 is LGHNA and CDR2 is YNFKEQ in the germline V gene. The V segment lost 2 bases and the J segment 3 bases; nucleotides outside the gene matches: 3. The CDR3 extends over 14 amino acids. For the CDR3, the DNA is TGTGCCAGCAGCCAACCCGGGACAGAAGAGACCCAGTACTTC. Encoded protein: CASSQPGTEETQYF.

The genes are TRBV7-6 and TRBJ1-5; no reliable D call. V lost 5 bases and J lost 5, with 10 bases in between. Germline CDR1 SGHVS, CDR2 FNYEAQ. The CDR3 consists of 13 residues. CDR3 region: CASSRNMDQPQHF. The CDR3 DNA reads as TGTGCCAGCAGCCGTAACATGGATCAGCCCCAGCATTTT.

In its sample, this clone was seen once. The chain couples TRBV4-2 to TRBJ2-7, with a tentative D call TRBD2 (5 bases). V was shortened by 1 base and J by 1 base, with 14 bases between the two germline ends. The germline V gene has CDR1 LGHNA and CDR2 YNFKEQ. The CDR3 extends over 16 amino acids. The DNA of the CDR3 is TGTGCCAGCAGCCAAGGGAGCGGTCCTGGGTCCTACGAGCAGTACTTC. It specifies CASSQGSGPGSYEQYF.